The clone carrying this TCR beta chain was detected ten times or more. Antigen specificity is unknown. This entry belongs to a study of early T cells in non-severe SARS-CoV-2 infection. At the level of the study: From unsorted whole blood, bulk RNA was sequenced, and the chains remained unpaired. General study findings and limits: CD4 and private specificities were missed by VDJdb matching, which favored anti-spike CD8 responses.

The CDR3 extends over 12 amino acids. Deletions cut 4 bases from V and 5 bases from J, with 7 bases between. Germline loops: CDR1 LNHDA, CDR2 SQIVND (reference sequence). Attachment of unique molecular identifiers to individual cDNA molecules was performed. TCRdb ran MiXCR on the 5' RACE reads and lists one entry per CDR3 protein. This sample has 60,000 to 70,000 distinct CDR3 sequences, with 5.5% to 7% found just once. The J gene is TRBJ2-3, the V gene TRBV19, with D hard to call. The source was whole blood, collected at baseline. The receptor was derived from an adult who was a healthcare worker with PCR-confirmed SARS-CoV-2 infection or an uninfected control (not recorded which). CDR3 region: CASSRSGDTQYF. In DNA form, the CDR3 reads TGTGCCAGTAGTAGGTCGGGAGATACGCAGTATTTT.